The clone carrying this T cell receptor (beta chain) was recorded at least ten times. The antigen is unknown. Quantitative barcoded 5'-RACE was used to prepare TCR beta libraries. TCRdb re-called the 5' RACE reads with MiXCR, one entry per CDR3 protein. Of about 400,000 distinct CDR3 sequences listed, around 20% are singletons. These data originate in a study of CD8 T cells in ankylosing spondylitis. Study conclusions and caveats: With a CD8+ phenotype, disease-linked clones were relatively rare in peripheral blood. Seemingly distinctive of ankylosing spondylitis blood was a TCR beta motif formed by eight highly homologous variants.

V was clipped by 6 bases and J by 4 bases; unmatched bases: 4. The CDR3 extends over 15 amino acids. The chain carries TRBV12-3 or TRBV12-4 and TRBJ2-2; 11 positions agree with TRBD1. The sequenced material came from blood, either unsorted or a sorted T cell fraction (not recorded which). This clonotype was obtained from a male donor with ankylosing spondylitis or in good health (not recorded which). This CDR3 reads CASSIGQGATGELFF. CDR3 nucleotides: TGTGCCAGCAGCATAGGACAGGGGGCCACCGGGGAGCTGTTTTTT.